The source of this TCR beta chain is a study of T cells in Graves' hyperthyroidism and ophthalmopathy. This clonotype has more than one count but fewer than ten. Clinical Activity Scores of at least 3, NOSPECS grades of at least 4 and durations under 3 months characterized ophthalmopathy patients. Those patients with uncontrolled infection, other autoimmune disease, pregnancy or lactation were excluded. PBMCs were collected from a 10 ml volume of fresh peripheral blood. There were TCR beta CDR3 regions amplified from RNA transcripts. With the HTBI primer set, the TCR CDR3 went through a first round of RT-PCR. In TCRdb, the multiplex PCR reads were re-called with MiXCR into one record per CDR3 protein. The sample contains about half a million distinct CDR3 sequences, around a fifth of which appear only once. The germline V gene has CDR1 MGHRA and CDR2 YSYEKL. The CDR3 is 15 amino acids. The V end was cut by 1 base, the J end by 1 base, with 10 bases between.

The receptor comes from a woman between 65 and 79 years old with Graves' ophthalmopathy. The material sequenced was blood. The rearrangement links TRBV4-1 to TRBJ1-1; D is undetermined. This CDR3 reads CASSQGIRRNTEAFF. CDR3 DNA: TGCGCCAGCAGCCAAGGAATCAGGAGGAACACTGAAGCTTTCTTT.